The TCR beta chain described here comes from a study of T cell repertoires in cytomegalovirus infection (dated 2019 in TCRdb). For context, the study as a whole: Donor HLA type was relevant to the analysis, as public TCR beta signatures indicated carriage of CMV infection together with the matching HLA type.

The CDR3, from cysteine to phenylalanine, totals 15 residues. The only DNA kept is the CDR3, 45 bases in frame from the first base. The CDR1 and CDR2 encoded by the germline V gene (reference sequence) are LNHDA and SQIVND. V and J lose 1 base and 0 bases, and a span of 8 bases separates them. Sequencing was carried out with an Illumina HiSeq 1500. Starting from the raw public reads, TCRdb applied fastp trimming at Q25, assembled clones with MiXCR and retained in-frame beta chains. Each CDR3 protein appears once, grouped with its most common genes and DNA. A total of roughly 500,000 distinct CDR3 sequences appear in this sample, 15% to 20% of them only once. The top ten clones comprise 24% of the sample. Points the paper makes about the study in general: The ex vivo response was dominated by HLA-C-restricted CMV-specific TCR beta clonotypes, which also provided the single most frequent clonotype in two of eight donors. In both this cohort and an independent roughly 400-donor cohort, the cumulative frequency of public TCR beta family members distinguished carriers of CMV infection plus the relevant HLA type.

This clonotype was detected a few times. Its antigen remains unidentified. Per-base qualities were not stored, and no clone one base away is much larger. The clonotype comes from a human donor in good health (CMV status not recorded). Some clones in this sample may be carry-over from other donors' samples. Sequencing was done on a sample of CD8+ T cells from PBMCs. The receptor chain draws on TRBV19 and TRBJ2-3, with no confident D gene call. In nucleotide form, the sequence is TGTGCCAGTAGTATAGGGGGTAGTAGCACAGATACGCAGTATTTT. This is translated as CASSIGGSSTDTQYF.